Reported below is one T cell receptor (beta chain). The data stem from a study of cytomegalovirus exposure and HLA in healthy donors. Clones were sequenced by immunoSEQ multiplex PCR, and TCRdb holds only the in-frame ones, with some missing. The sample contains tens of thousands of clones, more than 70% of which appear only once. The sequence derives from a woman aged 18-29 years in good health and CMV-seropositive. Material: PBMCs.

As DNA, the CDR3 is TGTGCCAGCAGCAGACAGGGCCCCGAAAAACTGTTTTTT. Its protein is CASSRQGPEKLFF. This rearrangement joins TRBV6-5 to TRBJ1-4; 7 bases match TRBD1. This CDR3 is built from 13 residues. J was trimmed by 8 bases and V by 6 bases; bases with no gene match: 6. Germline loops: CDR1 MNHEY, CDR2 SVGAGI.